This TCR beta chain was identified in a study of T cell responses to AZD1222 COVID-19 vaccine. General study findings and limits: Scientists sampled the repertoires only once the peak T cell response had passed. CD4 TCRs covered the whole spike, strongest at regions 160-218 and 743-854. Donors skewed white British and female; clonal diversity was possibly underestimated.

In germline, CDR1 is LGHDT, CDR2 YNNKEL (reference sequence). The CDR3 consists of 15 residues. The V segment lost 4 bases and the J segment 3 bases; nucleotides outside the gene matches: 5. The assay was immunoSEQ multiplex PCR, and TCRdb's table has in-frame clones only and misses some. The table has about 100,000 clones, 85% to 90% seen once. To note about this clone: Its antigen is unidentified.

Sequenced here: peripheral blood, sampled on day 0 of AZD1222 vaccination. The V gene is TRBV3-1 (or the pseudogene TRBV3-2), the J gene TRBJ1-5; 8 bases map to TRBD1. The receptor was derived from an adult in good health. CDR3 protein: CASSRGTGLNQPQHF. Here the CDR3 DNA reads TGTGCCAGCAGCCGAGGGACAGGACTCAATCAGCCCCAGCATTTT.